The T cell receptor beta chain described here comes from a study of Tregs in tolerant kidney transplant recipients. Study results and limitations: Biological reproducibility was not directly addressed, but technical replication error appeared minimal.

As to this clone: No antigen is known for it. With the read ending 3 residues before the CDR3 end, the germline J gene is used to fill in that end.

Germline-derived CDR1 and CDR2 are DFQATT and SNEGSKA (reference sequence). The CDR3 totals 16 residues. The V end lost 1 base, the J end lost 4 bases, and 17 bases lay between the germline ends. Clones were read by immunoSEQ multiplex PCR, and TCRdb kept only the in-frame ones, dropping some. The repertoire shows under 7,500 clones; the top ten hold over 5%. Recipients received nonmyeloablative bone marrow transplants from related graft donors, with transient mixed chimerism. CD4+CD25+CD127- Tregs, CD4+CD25- non-Tregs, CD4 and CD8 cells were sorted. The source material was CD4+ T cells from blood (PBMCs), sampled 6 months after the transplant. This receptor was identified in a human patient who received a combined kidney and bone marrow transplant. Some T cells may arise from the graft donor. The chain recombines TRBV20-1 with TRBJ2-4, with D possibly TRBD2 on 6 matching bases. CDR3 DNA (partial): TGCAGTGCTAGAGGGCCCCCCTGGCGGGAAAAAAACATT. Amino acids: CSARGPPWREKNI. The full-length CDR3 reads as CSARGPPWREKNIQYF.